This T cell receptor beta chain was recorded in a study of T-cell reconstitution after alpha-beta-depleted transplantation in children. Germline CDR1 and CDR2: SEHNR and FQNEAQ (reference sequence). The trim removed 8 bases at V and 5 bases at J, leaving 5 bases unmatched. The CDR3 extends over 12 amino acids. Unique molecular identifiers were used in preparing the TCRbeta library. TCRdb ran MiXCR on the PCR reads and lists one entry per CDR3 protein. The sample lists 780,000 or so distinct CDR3 sequences, under 20% occurring once. This clonotype occurred a few times. The antigen remains undetermined. Study-level findings and limits: At around two months after transplant, the alpha-beta T cells were reportedly derived from several hundred expanded clones that came from non-depleted graft cells. Several patients had high TCRbeta diversity at day 60; it came from surviving recipient T cells and thymic progenitors.

Sequences were derived from PBMCs, mostly from graft donor cells, sampled 360 days after TCRalphabeta/CD19-depleted stem cell transplant. This TCR came from a male patient between 10 and 17 years old who had a stem cell transplant for acute lymphoblastic leukemia, so the T cells may come from the graft donor. V is TRBV7-9 and J is TRBJ1-1; 7 positions agree with TRBD1. CDR3 DNA sequence: TGTGCCAGCGACAGGGAAAAAACTGAAGCTTTCTTT. It is translated as CASDREKTEAFF. Full variable domain (outside the CDR3, taken from reference TRBV7-9 and TRBJ1-1): DTGVSQNPRHKITKRGQNVTFRCDPISEHNRLYWYRQTLGQGPEFLTYFQNEAQLEKSRLLSDRFSAERPKGSFSTLEIQRTEQGDSAMYLCASDREKTEAFFGQGTRLTVV.